The 8 T cell receptor beta chains below were found in one sample sequenced in a study of shared clonotypes between healthy human individuals. The table came from immunoSEQ multiplex PCR; TCRdb's copy has only in-frame clones and leaves some out. The top ten hold around 0.13% of the sample, which has roughly 2.4 million clones, 95% seen once. Specimen: naive CD4+ T cells sorted from blood. Subset given: CD45RA+ positively selected. These receptors originate from a man in his late teens or twenties in good health.

This chain links TRBV4-1 with TRBJ2-3, with TRBD2 matching 11 bases. Unmatched junction bases numbered 4, after V lost 2 bases and J lost 0 bases. Per the germline V gene, CDR1 is MGHRA and CDR2 is YSYEKL. The CDR3 contains 17 residues. CDR3 in amino acids: CASSQLVAGGSTDTQYF. The CDR3 DNA sequence: TGCGCCAGCAGCCAACTAGTAGCGGGAGGGAGCACAGATACGCAGTATTTT.

The V gene is TRBV6-6, the J gene TRBJ2-7, with TRBD2 as a possible D gene (5 bases). Germline lookup yields CDR1 MNHNY and CDR2 SVGAGI (reference sequence). The CDR3 contains 14 residues. With 5 bases removed from V and 7 bases from J, the gap between germline ends came to 18 bases. CDR3 region: CASSPEPLSGEQYF. As DNA, the CDR3 is TGTGCCAGCAGTCCAGAACCCCTCTCGGGGGAGCAGTACTTC.

The gene calls are TRBV5-4 and TRBJ1-1; D possibly corresponds to TRBD1 (6 bases). Germline-derived CDR1 and CDR2 are SGHNT and YYREEE (reference sequence). V lost 4 bases and J lost 4, with 14 bases in between. CDR3 length equals 14 residues. This chain's CDR3 is CASSRDGGATEAFF. The CDR3 DNA follows: TGTGCCAGCAGCCGCGACGGGGGGGCCACTGAAGCTTTCTTT.

As regards this clone: This CDR3 is also generated by other DNA sequences in the sample. V gene TRBV15 combines with J gene TRBJ2-7; TRBD1 is a possible D gene (5 bases). The CDR3 covers 12 residues. Looked up from germline, CDR1 is LNHNV and CDR2 is YYDKDF (reference sequence). V was clipped by 6 bases and J by 2 bases, with 8 bases between them. The CDR3 loop reads CATRQGTYEQYF. In DNA, the CDR3 is TGTGCCACCAGGCAGGGTACCTACGAGCAGTACTTC.

The chain recombines TRBV7-8 with TRBJ1-2; 9 nucleotides agree with TRBD1. CDR3 length: 17 residues. Trimming cost V 5 bases and J 2 bases; bases outside gene matches: 12. CDR1 SGHVS and CDR2 FQNEAQ come from the germline V gene. As DNA, the CDR3 is TGTGCCAGCAGCCCGCCGCTTGGGGGGACAGGGAACTATGGCTACACCTTC. It specifies CASSPPLGGTGNYGYTF.

V usage is TRBV10-3 and J usage is TRBJ1-1; tentatively, D is TRBD1 (5 bases). Germline V lookup: CDR1 ENHRY, CDR2 SYGVKD. The CDR3 sequence is 12 residues long. Deletions cut 10 bases from V and 6 bases from J, with 15 bases between. The CDR3, as DNA: TGTGCCACGCTGGGGGGGAAAGCTGAAGCTTTCTTT. It codes for CATLGGKAEAFF.

This chain connects TRBV7-6 to TRBJ2-7, with 8 bases identical to TRBD2. The V segment lost 4 bases and the J segment 1 base; nucleotides outside the gene matches: 9. There are 16 residues in the CDR3. Germline V CDR1 and CDR2: SGHVS, FNYEAQ. In DNA, the CDR3 is TGTGCCAGCAGCTCCAAAGGCGGGACTAGTTCCTACGAGCAGTACTTC. Its protein product is CASSSKGGTSSYEQYF.

This chain connects TRBV18 to TRBJ2-7, with 12 bases matching TRBD2. V trimming: 6 bases; J trimming: 4 bases; junction bases outside the gene matches: 19. The CDR3 runs to 19 residues. Germline CDR1 reads KGHSH; CDR2 reads LQKENI. The CDR3 reads CASSRTPTSGGTLSYEQYF. CDR3 DNA sequence: TGTGCCAGCTCCCGCACTCCGACTAGCGGGGGTACTCTTTCATACGAGCAGTACTTC.